The 20 T cell receptor beta chains in this list originate from one sample, sequenced in a study of tumor and adjacent non-tumor tissue in lung cancer. Three rounds of nested PCR, following a modified ARM-PCR protocol, produced the TCRbeta library. Using its own MiXCR run on the multiplex PCR reads, TCRdb lists one record per CDR3 protein. The repertoire includes almost 75,000 distinct CDR3 sequences, less than 75% of them detected once, and roughly a quarter sits in the top ten. No cell sorting was done before RNA was extracted from the tissue. More than 3 cm separated this lung sample from the edge of the tumor. The source material was distant non-tumor lung tissue. These receptors all come from a woman between 50 and 59 years old with non-small cell lung cancer.

For this clonotype: At one boundary the junction diverges from the germline segment, which might be a read error. The chain couples TRBV4-2 to TRBJ2-1; the match to TRBD2 covers 7 bases. There are 14 residues in the CDR3. The germline CDR1 and CDR2 sequences are LGHNA and YNFKEQ. The CDR3 spells CPSSPGLVTNEQFF. The CDR3 region has the DNA TGTCCCAGCAGCCCTGGACTAGTTACCAATGAGCAGTTCTTC.

The rearrangement uses TRBV6-2 or TRBV6-3 and TRBJ2-7; TRBD2 agrees at 13 bases. Per germline, CDR1 MNHEY and CDR2 SVGEGT. The CDR3 totals 16 residues. The J segment lost 11 bases and the V segment lost 2 bases, leaving 12 bases of the junction unmatched. This CDR3 is CASSYGLAGVWHDEYF. The CDR3, as DNA: TGTGCCAGCAGTTACGGACTAGCGGGAGTCTGGCACGATGAGTACTTC.

About this clonotype itself: At one end the junction does not follow the germline gene, possibly because of a read error. V is TRBV12-3 or TRBV12-4 and J is TRBJ1-5, with D perhaps TRBD1 (6 bases). The CDR3 loop spans 16 amino acids. The DNA for the CDR3 is TGTGCCAGCAGTTTCGCAGGGGAGGAGAGCAGTCAGCCCCAGCATTTT. Its protein product is CASSFAGEESSQPQHF.

This clonotype is labeled medium-sized. This chain connects TRBV11-1 to TRBJ1-6, with D unclear. The CDR3 runs 13 residues. Germline CDR1 is SGHAT and CDR2 is FQDESV (reference sequence). V was clipped by 3 bases and J by 14 bases, with 14 bases between them. The chain's CDR3 is CASSLLERAALHF. CDR3 DNA sequence: TGTGCCAGCAGCTTGCTCGAGAGGGCGGCCCTCCACTTT.

This clonotype turned up a few times. The chain is built from TRBV25-1 and TRBJ2-6; 7 nucleotides line up with TRBD1. This CDR3 has 17 amino acids. Unmatched junction bases numbered 9, after V lost 6 bases and J lost 1 base. CDR1 is MGHDK, CDR2 SYGVNS, per germline. The CDR3 reads CASRGQEKLSGANVLTF. The CDR3 nucleotides are TGTGCCAGCAGAGGACAGGAGAAGCTGTCTGGGGCCAACGTCCTGACTTTC.

In regard to this clonotype: One end of the junction varies from germline; a read error may be responsible. The genes are TRBV6-6 and TRBJ2-2, with TRBD2 identical over 9 bases. The germline V gene has CDR1 MNHNY and CDR2 SVGAGI (reference sequence). The CDR3 sequence is 16 residues long. In nucleotides, the CDR3 is TGTGTCAGCAGTCCGGGACTAGCAGGAGGAGACAGGGAGCTGTTTTTT. Protein product: CVSSPGLAGGDRELFF.

This sequence joins TRBV5-4 and TRBJ2-3, with a possible D match to TRBD2 (6 bases). Germline V gene sequence: CDR1 SGHNT, CDR2 YYREEE (reference sequence). This CDR3 region has 16 residues. Trimming cost V 6 bases and J 5 bases, with 22 bases left between them. In DNA, the CDR3 is TGTGCCAGCAACAGCGGGCAGAGGGGCAATCGAGATACGCAGTATTTT. Translated, it gives CASNSGQRGNRDTQYF.

This clonotype was detected many times. The chain employs TRBV5-1 and TRBJ2-2; D is unresolved. CDR3 size: 14 residues. The germline V gene has CDR1 SGHRS and CDR2 YFSETQ. V was cut by 2 bases and J by 2 bases, with 7 bases left in between. The CDR3 loop reads CASSLTVNTGELFF. CDR3 in DNA: TGCGCCAGCAGCTTAACAGTTAACACCGGGGAGCTGTTTTTT.

This chain connects TRBV11-2 to TRBJ2-3; 8 nucleotides match TRBD2. The CDR3 covers 21 residues. The V gene's germline CDR1 is SGHAT and CDR2 FQNNGV. J was trimmed by 0 bases and V by 1 base; bases with no gene match: 18. CDR3 sequence (DNA): TGTGCCAGCAGCTTAGGCACCATAGCCGGGAGGGCCTACGCTAGCACAGATACGCAGTATTTT. Translated, it gives CASSLGTIAGRAYASTDTQYF.

As for this clonotype: This is likely a read error, given that the CDR3 carries no conserved phenylalanine or tryptophan at its end. The rearrangement links TRBV28 to TRBJ2-7; 8 bases are shared with TRBD1. The CDR3 loop spans 16 amino acids. CDR1 and CDR2 from the germline V gene are MDHEN and SYDVKM. The CDR3 DNA follows: TGTGCCAACAGTTCTAGGATACAGGGGGGAACCTACGAGCAGTACCTC. It codes for CANSSRIQGGTYEQYL.

This clonotype was observed at least ten times. The gene calls are TRBV6-5 and TRBJ2-2; 10 nucleotides agree with TRBD1. This CDR3 has 15 residues. The germline CDR1 and CDR2 sequences are MNHEY and SVGAGI. V dropped 6 bases and J dropped 7; count of bases not matched to a gene: 8. For the CDR3, the DNA is TGTGCCAGCAGCCCCGACAGGGGGCCCGGCGGGGAGCTGTTTTTT. This sequence encodes CASSPDRGPGGELFF.

The rearrangement joins TRBV19 to TRBJ1-6; D ambiguous. The germline V and J ends were trimmed by 3 bases and 6 bases, with 12 bases remaining between them. CDR1 is LNHDA, CDR2 SQIVND, per germline (reference sequence). The CDR3 covers 15 residues. Here the CDR3 DNA reads TGTGCCAGTAGTATGCGGACGGACCCTAATTCACCCCTCCACTTT. Protein: CASSMRTDPNSPLHF.

The chain joins TRBV9 to TRBJ2-5; 8 bases are shared with TRBD2. The CDR3 totals 15 residues. J was trimmed by 2 bases and V by 0 bases; bases with no gene match: 3. CDR1 is SGDLS and CDR2 is YYNGEE in the germline V gene. The CDR3 DNA sequence: TGTGCCAGCAGCGTAGGGACTAGCAGGCAAGAGACCCAGTACTTC. This gives the protein CASSVGTSRQETQYF.

Regarding this clonotype: The junction departs from the called germline gene at one end, perhaps through a read error. V usage is TRBV20-1 and J usage is TRBJ1-3; 8 bases line up with TRBD1. The germline CDR1 and CDR2 sequences are DFQATT and SNEGSKA (reference sequence). The length of the CDR3 is 14 residues. CDR3 loop: CCATTGVSGNTIYF. The CDR3 DNA reads TGCTGTGCAACGACAGGGGTCTCTGGAAATACCATATATTTT.

This clonotype was counted ten times or more. The chain employs TRBV20-1 and TRBJ2-4; 8 bases match TRBD2. The CDR3 runs 15 residues. In germline, CDR1 is DFQATT, CDR2 SNEGSKA (reference sequence). V dropped 6 bases and J dropped 7; count of bases not matched to a gene: 14. The CDR3 is CSATTGTSPWNIQYF. CDR3 in DNA: TGCAGTGCAACCACCGGGACTAGTCCTTGGAACATTCAGTACTTC.

Note on this clonotype: In this CDR3 the conserved last residue, phenylalanine or tryptophan, is missing, so a read error is likely. The DNA is omitted, as the CDR3 cannot be located on it reliably, and the CDR3 follows TCRdb's listing. The chain recombines TRBV5-6 with TRBJ2-1; the listed D gene, TRBD1, was not tested against the DNA. The length of the CDR3 is 14 amino acids, counting both ends. Germline V lookup: CDR1 SGHDT, CDR2 YYEEEE. CDR3 protein: CASSLPGGGDEQSL.

By sample fraction, this clonotype is medium-sized (0.01 to 0.1%). The CDR3 sequence: CASSLGQFTDTQYF. DNA of the CDR3: TGTGCCAGCAGCTTAGGACAGTTCACAGATACGCAGTATTTT. This chain joins TRBV11-2 and TRBJ2-3, with TRBD1 as a possible D gene (5 bases). The V gene's germline CDR1 is SGHAT and CDR2 FQNNGV. V was clipped by 1 base and J by 2 bases, with 7 bases between them. The CDR3 has 14 residues.

About this clonotype itself: Without the conserved terminal phenylalanine or tryptophan, this CDR3 likely stems from a read error. This chain uses TRBV11-1 with TRBJ2-3; 7 positions agree with TRBD1. From germline, CDR1 is SGHAT and CDR2 FQDESV (reference sequence). The J segment lost 6 bases and the V segment lost 4 bases, leaving 7 bases of the junction unmatched. The CDR3 runs to 14 residues. The CDR3 DNA reads TGTGCCAGCAGCTCATCCACAGGGGTTGATACGCAGTATTCT. Protein: CASSSSTGVDTQYS.

This clonotype was found many times. V usage is TRBV12-3 or TRBV12-4 and J usage is TRBJ2-3; a possible D gene is TRBD2 (6 bases). Trimming stripped 3 bases from V and 0 bases from J, with 10 bases between. The CDR3 runs 15 residues. The CDR3 spells CASSFGDFSTDTQYF. CDR3 nucleotide sequence: TGTGCCAGCAGTTTTGGGGACTTTAGCACAGATACGCAGTATTTT.

This clonotype was recorded once. The chain carries TRBV5-1 and TRBJ2-5; 9 nucleotides agree with TRBD2. This CDR3 has 14 amino acids. The V segment lost 8 bases and the J segment 2 bases; nucleotides outside the gene matches: 7. The germline V gene has CDR1 SGHRS and CDR2 YFSETQ. The CDR3 sequence is CASSGGQTQETQYF. CDR3 DNA sequence: TGCGCCAGTAGCGGGGGACAGACACAAGAGACCCAGTACTTC.